This T cell receptor beta chain was recorded in a study of blood T cells in healthy people across ages. The study, taken as a whole, reports: In older individuals, TCR beta diversity per million T cells was lower, falling roughly linearly with age. Since the PBMCs were unsorted, naive and antigen-experienced cells could not be conclusively compared.

Samples each yielded at least 6 micrograms of total RNA. This clonotype was recorded many times. Its antigen is as yet unknown. Primed by a sample-barcoded 5' primer and a J-beta primer mix, a second PCR proceeded for about 6 to 12 cycles. In TCRdb, the 5' RACE reads were re-called with MiXCR into one record per CDR3 protein. The sample consists of around 1.5 million distinct CDR3 sequences, approximately 59% of them appearing once. CDR3 length equals 11 residues. CDR1 is SQVTM, CDR2 ANQGSEA, per germline. Trimming shortened V by 6 bases and J by 3 bases, and 9 bases separated the two germline ends. The origin of this receptor is a man between 18 and 29 years old in good health. The specimen sequenced was blood. This chain links TRBV29-1 with TRBJ2-7, with D possibly matching TRBD1 (6 bases). CDR3 DNA: TGCAGCGTGACAGGCCTCTACGAGCAGTACTTC. It specifies CSVTGLYEQYF.